This T cell receptor (beta chain) comes out of a study of blood T cell repertoires in COVID-19. Germline V gene data show CDR1 as KGHSH and CDR2 as LQKENI. This CDR3 contains 16 residues. Trimming removed 5 bases from V and 8 bases from J, with 24 bases in between. The assay was immunoSEQ multiplex PCR, and TCRdb's table has in-frame clones only and misses some. The sample contains 200,000 to 250,000 clones, 82% of which appear only once. Seattle cases were enrolled at active infection and followed longitudinally. The source is a woman aged 80 or over with COVID-19, enrolled during active disease. The genes are TRBV18 and TRBJ1-1; D gene unclear. Sequenced input: peripheral blood. CDR3 region: CASSALGVPLSGEAFF. The CDR3 DNA sequence: TGTGCCAGCTCAGCCTTAGGAGTCCCTCTGTCGGGGGAAGCTTTCTTT.